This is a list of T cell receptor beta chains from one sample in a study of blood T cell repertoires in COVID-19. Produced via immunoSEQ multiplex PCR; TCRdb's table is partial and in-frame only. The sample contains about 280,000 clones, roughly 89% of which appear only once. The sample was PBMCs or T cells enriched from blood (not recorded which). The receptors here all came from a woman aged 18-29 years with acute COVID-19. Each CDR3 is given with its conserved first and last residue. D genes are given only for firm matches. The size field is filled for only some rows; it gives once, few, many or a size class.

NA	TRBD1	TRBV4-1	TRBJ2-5	TGCGCCAGCAGCCAATCCGACAGGGAAGAGACCCAGTACTTC	CASSQSDREETQYF
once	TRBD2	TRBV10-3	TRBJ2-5	TGTGCCAGTGGGACTAGCGGGAGTAGAGTGGAAGAGACCCAGTACTTC	CASGTSGSRVEETQYF
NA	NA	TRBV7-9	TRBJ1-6	TGTGCCAGCAGCCACCCCAGGGGTAATTCACCCCTCCACTTT	CASSHPRGNSPLHF
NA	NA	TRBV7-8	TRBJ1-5	TGTGCCAGCAGCCAAAGCTCAGGGCCGGTTCAGCCCCAGCATTTT	CASSQSSGPVQPQHF
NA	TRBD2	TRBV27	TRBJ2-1	TGTGCCAGCTTCCATGTTGGACTAGCGGGAGTCTTGTCCTACAATGAGCAGTTCTTC	CASFHVGLAGVLSYNEQFF
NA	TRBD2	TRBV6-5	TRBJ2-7	TGTGCCAGCACAAAAGCGGGAACCTCCTACGAGCAGTACTTC	CASTKAGTSYEQYF
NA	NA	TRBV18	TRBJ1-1	TGTGCCAGCTCAAAGGACCGGGCCCAGGGCACTGAAGCTTTCTTT	CASSKDRAQGTEAFF
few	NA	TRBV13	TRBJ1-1	TGTGCCAGCAGCTTAGGCCGAGGACTGCAGGCGAACACTGAAGCTTTCTTT	CASSLGRGLQANTEAFF
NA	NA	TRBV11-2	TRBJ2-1	TGTGCCAGCAGCTCGAGTAGCTACAATGAGCAGTTCTTC	CASSSSSYNEQFF
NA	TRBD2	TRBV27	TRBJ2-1	TGTGCCAGCAGTTTATGGTCTCTAGCGGGAGGGCCGGACAATGAGCAGTTCTTC	CASSLWSLAGGPDNEQFF
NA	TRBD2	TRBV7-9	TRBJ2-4	TGTGCCAGCAGCTGGGGACTAGCGGAAGAAATACTAGCCAAAAACATTCAGTACTTC	CASSWGLAEEILAKNIQYF
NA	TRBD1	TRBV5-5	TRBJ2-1	TGTGCCAGCAGCTTGGGCAGGGGGCCGGGTGTGGCTACCTACAATGAGCAGTTCTTC	CASSLGRGPGVATYNEQFF
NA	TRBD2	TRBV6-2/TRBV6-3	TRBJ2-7	TGTGCCAGCAGCCCACGGGAGGGGCGGAGGAACGAGCAGTACTTC	CASSPREGRRNEQYF
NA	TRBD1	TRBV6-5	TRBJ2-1	TGTGCCAGCAGTTACCAGGACAGGGAATACGAGCAGTTCTTC	CASSYQDREYEQFF
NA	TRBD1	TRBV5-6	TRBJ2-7	TGTGCCAGCAGCTCGACCGCCAGGGACAGCCCAACCTACGAGCAGTACTTC	CASSSTARDSPTYEQYF
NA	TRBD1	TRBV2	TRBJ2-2	TGTGCCAGCTCGACCCGCCCTGGGACAGGGGGCGGTCGGGGAATGTTTTTT	CASSTRPGTGGGRGMFF
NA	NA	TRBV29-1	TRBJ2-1	TGCAGCGTTGGGGAGGCTTGGAGCTCCTACAATGAGCAGTTCTTC	CSVGEAWSSYNEQFF
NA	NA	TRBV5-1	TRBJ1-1	TGCGCCAGCAGCTCCGTAGTGAACACTGAAGCTTTCTTT	CASSSVVNTEAFF
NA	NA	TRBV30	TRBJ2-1	TGTGCCTGGAGTTTCGACGGGGTTAGAAACGAGCAGTTCTTC	CAWSFDGVRNEQFF
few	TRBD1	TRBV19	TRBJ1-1	TGTGCCAGTGGCGACAGGGGGCTGGGAACTGAAGCTTTCTTT	CASGDRGLGTEAFF
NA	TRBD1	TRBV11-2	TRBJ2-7	TGTGCCAGCAGTTCAAACAGGGGGCATGGCGAGCAGTACTTC	CASSSNRGHGEQYF
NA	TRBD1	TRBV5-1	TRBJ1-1	TGCGCCAGCAGCTCGAAACAGGGGATGAACACTGAAGCTTTCTTT	CASSSKQGMNTEAFF
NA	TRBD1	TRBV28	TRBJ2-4	TGTGCCAGCAGTTATAGACAGGGGAGCCCCAAAAACATTCAGTACTTC	CASSYRQGSPKNIQYF
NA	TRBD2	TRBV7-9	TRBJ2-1	TGTGCCAGCAGCTACATAGCGGGAGTATACAATGAGCAGTTCTTC	CASSYIAGVYNEQFF
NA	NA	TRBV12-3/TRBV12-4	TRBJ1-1	TGTGCCAGCAGCCCGGGAATCCCCACTGAAGCTTTCTTT	CASSPGIPTEAFF
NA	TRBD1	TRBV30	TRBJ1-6	TGTGCCTGGAGAGGAAGAAGGGGGCCGAGTTCACCCCTCCACTTT	CAWRGRRGPSSPLHF
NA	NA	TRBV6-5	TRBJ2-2	TGTGCCAGCAGAAAGGGGGGGGCGAGGACCGGGGAGCTGTTTTTT	CASRKGGARTGELFF
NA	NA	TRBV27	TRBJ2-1	TGTGCCAGCACCGAACACAAGGGTGGGGGGTACAATGAGCAGTTCTTC	CASTEHKGGGYNEQFF
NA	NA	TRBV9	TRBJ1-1	TGTGCCAGCAGCGCCCGGACAGACATGAACACTGAAGCTTTCTTT	CASSARTDMNTEAFF
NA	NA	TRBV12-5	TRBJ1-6	TGTGCTAGTGGTTTATCACAGACGCCAGATTCACCCCTCCACTTT	CASGLSQTPDSPLHF
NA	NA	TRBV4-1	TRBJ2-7	TGCGCCAGCAGCCAAGTCGTTCTTTATGAGCAGTACTTC	CASSQVVLYEQYF
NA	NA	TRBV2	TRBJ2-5	TGTGCCAGCAGGGAGGGACTAAGGGGGGAAGAGACCCAGTACTTC	CASREGLRGEETQYF
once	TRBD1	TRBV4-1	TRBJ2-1	TGCGCCAGCAGCCAAGTTGGGACAGGGAAATACAATGAGCAGTTCTTC	CASSQVGTGKYNEQFF
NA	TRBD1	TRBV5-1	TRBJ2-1	TGCGCCAGCAGAGAGGGACAGGGCGATGAGCAGTTCTTC	CASREGQGDEQFF
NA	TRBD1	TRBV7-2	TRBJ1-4	TGTGCCAGCAGCGTGGGACAGAGGGGGGAAAAACTGTTTTTT	CASSVGQRGEKLFF
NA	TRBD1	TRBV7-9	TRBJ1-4	TGTGCCAGCAGCGCCCGGACAGGGGGAGGAGAAAAACTGTTTTTT	CASSARTGGGEKLFF
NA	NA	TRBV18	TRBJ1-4	TGTGCCAGCTCACCAATACTAACTAATGAAAAACTGTTTTTT	CASSPILTNEKLFF
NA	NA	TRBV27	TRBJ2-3	TGTGCCAGCAGAGGTTGGGCAGATAGCACAGATACGCAGTATTTT	CASRGWADSTDTQYF
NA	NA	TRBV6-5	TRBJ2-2	TGTGCCAGCAGTTACTCGAGACTCCTAACCGGGGAGCTGTTTTTT	CASSYSRLLTGELFF
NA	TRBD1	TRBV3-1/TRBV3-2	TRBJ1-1	TGTGCCAGCAGCCAAGCCAGGGGGTTCAGAAACACTGAAGCTTTCTTT	CASSQARGFRNTEAFF
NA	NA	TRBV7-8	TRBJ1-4	TGTGCCAGCAGCTTATTGCCCGGGTCCGATGAAAAACTGTTTTTT	CASSLLPGSDEKLFF
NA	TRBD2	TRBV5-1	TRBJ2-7	TGCGCCAGCAGCTTGGAGCAACTAGCGGGTGACTCCTACGAGCAGTACTTC	CASSLEQLAGDSYEQYF
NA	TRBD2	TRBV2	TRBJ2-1	TGTGCCAGCAGTATAGCGGGAGGGAAAAATGAGCAGTTCTTC	CASSIAGGKNEQFF
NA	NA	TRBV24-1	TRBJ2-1	TGTGCCACCAGTGACCAAGGGGGGGCGGGAGAACCCGGTGAGCAGTTCTTC	CATSDQGGAGEPGEQFF
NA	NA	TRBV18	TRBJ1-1	TGTGCCAGCTCACCCGGTATGGGGACATCGAACACTGAAGCTTTCTTT	CASSPGMGTSNTEAFF
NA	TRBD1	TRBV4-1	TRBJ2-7	TGCGCCAGCAGCCAGACAACAGGGGTCTACTACGAGCAGTACTTC	CASSQTTGVYYEQYF
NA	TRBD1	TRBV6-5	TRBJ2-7	TGTGCCAGCAGGCCGGACAGGTACGAGCAGTACTTC	CASRPDRYEQYF
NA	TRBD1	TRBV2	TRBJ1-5	TGTGCCAGCAGGGCAGACAGGGGTGGGGTCAGCAATCAGCCCCAGCATTTT	CASRADRGGVSNQPQHF
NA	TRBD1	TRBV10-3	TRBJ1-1	TGTGCCATCAGTGCCGGCCGGGACAGGGGGACTGAAGCTTTCTTT	CAISAGRDRGTEAFF
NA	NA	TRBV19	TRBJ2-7	TGTGCCAGTAGTCCTCCAGGGGGGAAGGACGAGCAGTACTTC	CASSPPGGKDEQYF
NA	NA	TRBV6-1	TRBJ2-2	TGTGCCAGCAGTGAGCCAGGGGTGGGTGCCGGGGAGCTGTTTTTT	CASSEPGVGAGELFF
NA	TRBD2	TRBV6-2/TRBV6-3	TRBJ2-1	TGTGCCAGCAGTTCCTACCGGGGCGGGAGGGGGTACAATGAGCAGTTCTTC	CASSSYRGGRGYNEQFF